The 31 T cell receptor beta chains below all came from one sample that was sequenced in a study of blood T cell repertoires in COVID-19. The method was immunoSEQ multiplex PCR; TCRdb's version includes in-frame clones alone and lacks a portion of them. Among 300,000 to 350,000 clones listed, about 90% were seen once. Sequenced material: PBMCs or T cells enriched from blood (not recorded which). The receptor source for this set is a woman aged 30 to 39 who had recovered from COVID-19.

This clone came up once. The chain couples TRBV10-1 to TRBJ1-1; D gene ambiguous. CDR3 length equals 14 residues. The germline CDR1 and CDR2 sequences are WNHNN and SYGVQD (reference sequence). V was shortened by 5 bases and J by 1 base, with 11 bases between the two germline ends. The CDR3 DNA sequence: TGCGCCAGCAGTACCCTAAGAGCGAACACTGAAGCTTTCTTT. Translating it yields CASSTLRANTEAFF.

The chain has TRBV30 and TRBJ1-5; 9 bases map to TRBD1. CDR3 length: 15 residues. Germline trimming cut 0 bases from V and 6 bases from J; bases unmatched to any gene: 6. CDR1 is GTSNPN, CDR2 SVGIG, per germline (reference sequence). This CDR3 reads CAWSVLGQGVQPQHF. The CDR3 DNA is TGTGCCTGGAGTGTACTGGGACAGGGCGTTCAGCCCCAGCATTTT.

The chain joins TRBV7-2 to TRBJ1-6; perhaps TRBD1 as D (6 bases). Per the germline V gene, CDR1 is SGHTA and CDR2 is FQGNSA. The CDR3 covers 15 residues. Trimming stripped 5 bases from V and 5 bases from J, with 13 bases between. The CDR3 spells CASSPGQLNNSPLHF. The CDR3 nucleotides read TGTGCCAGCAGCCCCGGACAGCTGAATAATTCACCCCTCCACTTT.

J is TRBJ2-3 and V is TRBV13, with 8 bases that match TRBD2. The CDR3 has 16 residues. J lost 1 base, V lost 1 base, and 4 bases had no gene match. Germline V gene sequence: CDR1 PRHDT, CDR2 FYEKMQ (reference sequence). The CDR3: CASSLEAGGGTDTQYF. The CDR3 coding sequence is TGTGCCAGCAGCTTAGAGGCGGGAGGCGGCACAGATACGCAGTATTTT. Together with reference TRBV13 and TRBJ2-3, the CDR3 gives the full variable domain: AAGVIQSPRHLIKEKRETATLKCYPIPRHDTVYWYQQGPGQDPQFLISFYEKMQSDKGSIPDRFSAQQFSDYHSELNMSSLELGDSALYFCASSLEAGGGTDTQYFGPGTRLTVL.

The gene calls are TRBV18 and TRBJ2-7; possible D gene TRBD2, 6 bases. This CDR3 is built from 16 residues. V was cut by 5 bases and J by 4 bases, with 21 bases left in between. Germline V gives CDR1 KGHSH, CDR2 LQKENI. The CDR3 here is CASSVSRSSDSYEQYF. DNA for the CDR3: TGTGCCAGCTCAGTGTCCCGCTCTAGCGATAGTTACGAGCAGTACTTC.

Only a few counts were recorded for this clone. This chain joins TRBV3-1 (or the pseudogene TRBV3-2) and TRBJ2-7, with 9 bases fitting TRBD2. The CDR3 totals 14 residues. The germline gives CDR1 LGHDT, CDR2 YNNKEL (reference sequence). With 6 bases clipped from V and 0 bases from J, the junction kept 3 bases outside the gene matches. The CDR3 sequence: CASRSSGNSYEQYF. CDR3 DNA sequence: TGTGCCAGCAGATCTAGCGGGAACTCCTACGAGCAGTACTTC.

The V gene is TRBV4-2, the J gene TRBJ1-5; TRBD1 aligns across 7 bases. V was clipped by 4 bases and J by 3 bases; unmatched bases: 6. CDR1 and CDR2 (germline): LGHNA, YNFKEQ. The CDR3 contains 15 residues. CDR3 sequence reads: CASSPVDRDNQPQHF. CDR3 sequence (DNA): TGTGCCAGCAGCCCGGTCGACAGGGACAATCAGCCCCAGCATTTT.

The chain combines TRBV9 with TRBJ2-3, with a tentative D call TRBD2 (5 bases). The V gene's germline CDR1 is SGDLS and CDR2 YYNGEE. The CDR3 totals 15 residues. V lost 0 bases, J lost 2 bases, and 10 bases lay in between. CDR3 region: CASSVEAGFTDTQYF. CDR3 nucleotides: TGTGCCAGCAGCGTAGAGGCGGGCTTCACAGATACGCAGTATTTT.

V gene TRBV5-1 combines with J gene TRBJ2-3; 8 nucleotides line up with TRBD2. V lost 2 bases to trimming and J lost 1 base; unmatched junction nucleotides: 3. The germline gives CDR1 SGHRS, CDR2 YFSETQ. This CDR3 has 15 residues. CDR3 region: CASSLLAERTDTQYF. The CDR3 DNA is TGCGCCAGCAGCTTACTAGCGGAGCGCACAGATACGCAGTATTTT.

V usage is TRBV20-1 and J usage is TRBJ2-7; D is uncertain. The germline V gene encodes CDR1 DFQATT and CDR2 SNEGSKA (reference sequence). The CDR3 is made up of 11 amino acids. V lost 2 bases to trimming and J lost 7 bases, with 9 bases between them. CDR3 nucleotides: TGCAGTGCTAGATTAACTCGGGAGCAGTACTTC. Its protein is CSARLTREQYF.

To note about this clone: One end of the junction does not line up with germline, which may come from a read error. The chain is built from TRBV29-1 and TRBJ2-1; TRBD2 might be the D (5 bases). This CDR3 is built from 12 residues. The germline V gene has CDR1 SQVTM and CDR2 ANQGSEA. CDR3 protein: CSGETGYNEQFF. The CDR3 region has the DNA TGCAGCGGTGAAACGGGATACAATGAGCAGTTCTTC.

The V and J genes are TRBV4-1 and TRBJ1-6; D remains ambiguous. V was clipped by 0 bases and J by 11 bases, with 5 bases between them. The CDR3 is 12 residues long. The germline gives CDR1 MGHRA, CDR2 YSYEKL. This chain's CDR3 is CASSQDYPPLHF. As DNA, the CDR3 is TGCGCCAGCAGCCAAGATTATCCACCCCTCCACTTT.

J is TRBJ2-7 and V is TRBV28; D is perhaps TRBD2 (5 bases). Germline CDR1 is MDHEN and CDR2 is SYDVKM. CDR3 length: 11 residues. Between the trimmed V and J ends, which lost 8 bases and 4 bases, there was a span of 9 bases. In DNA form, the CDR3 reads TGTGCCAGCTCGGACTCTTACGAGCAGTACTTC. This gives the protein CASSDSYEQYF.

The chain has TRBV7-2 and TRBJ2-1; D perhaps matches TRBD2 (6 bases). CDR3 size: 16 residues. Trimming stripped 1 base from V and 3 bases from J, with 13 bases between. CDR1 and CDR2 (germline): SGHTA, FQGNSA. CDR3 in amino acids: CASSLGGLTLYNEQFF. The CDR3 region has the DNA TGTGCCAGCAGCTTAGGGGGACTCACCCTCTACAATGAGCAGTTCTTC.

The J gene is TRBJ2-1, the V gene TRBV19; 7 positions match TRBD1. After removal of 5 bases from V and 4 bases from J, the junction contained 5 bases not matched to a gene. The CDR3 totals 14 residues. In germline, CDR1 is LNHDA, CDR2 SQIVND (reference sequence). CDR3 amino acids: CASSQGDSYNEQFF. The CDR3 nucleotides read TGTGCCAGTAGTCAGGGGGATTCTTACAATGAGCAGTTCTTC.

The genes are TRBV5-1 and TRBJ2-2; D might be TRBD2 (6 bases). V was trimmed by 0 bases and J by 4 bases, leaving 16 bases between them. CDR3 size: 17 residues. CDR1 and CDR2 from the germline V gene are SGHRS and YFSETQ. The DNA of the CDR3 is TGCGCCAGCAGCTTGGATGGAGGGAGAGGGTTCACCGGGGAGCTGTTTTTT. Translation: CASSLDGGRGFTGELFF.

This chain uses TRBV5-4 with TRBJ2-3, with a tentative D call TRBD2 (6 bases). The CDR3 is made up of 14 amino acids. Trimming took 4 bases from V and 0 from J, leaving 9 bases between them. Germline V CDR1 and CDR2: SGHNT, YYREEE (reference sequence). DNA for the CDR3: TGTGCCAGCAGCCCCAGCGGGAGCACAGATACGCAGTATTTT. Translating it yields CASSPSGSTDTQYF.

DNA for the CDR3: TGTGCCAGCAGTTACTCGAGCGGAATTTCCTACAATGAGCAGTTCTTC. Translation gives CASSYSSGISYNEQFF. The V gene is TRBV6-5, the J gene TRBJ2-1, with D tentatively TRBD2 (5 bases). This CDR3 contains 16 residues. Looked up from germline, CDR1 is MNHEY and CDR2 is SVGAGI. Between the trimmed V and J ends, which lost 0 bases and 1 base, there was a span of 10 bases.

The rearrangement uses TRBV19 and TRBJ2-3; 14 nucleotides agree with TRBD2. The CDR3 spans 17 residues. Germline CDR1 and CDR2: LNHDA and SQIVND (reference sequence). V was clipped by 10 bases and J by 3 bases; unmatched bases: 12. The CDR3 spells CATHSGTSGSMTDTQYF. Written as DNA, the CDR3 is TGTGCCACCCACTCCGGGACTAGCGGGAGCATGACAGATACGCAGTATTTT.

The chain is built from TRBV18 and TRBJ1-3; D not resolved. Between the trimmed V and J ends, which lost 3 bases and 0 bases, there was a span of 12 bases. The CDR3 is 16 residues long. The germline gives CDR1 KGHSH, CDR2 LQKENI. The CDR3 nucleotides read TGTGCCAGCTCACCCGGCGGGCAAATCTCTGGAAACACCATATATTTT. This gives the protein CASSPGGQISGNTIYF.

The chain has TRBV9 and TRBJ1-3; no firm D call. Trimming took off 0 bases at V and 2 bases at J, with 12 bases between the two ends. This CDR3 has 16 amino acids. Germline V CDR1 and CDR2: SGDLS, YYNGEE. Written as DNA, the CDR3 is TGTGCCAGCAGCGTAGCCGCCGTAACAGCTGGAAACACCATATATTTT. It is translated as CASSVAAVTAGNTIYF.

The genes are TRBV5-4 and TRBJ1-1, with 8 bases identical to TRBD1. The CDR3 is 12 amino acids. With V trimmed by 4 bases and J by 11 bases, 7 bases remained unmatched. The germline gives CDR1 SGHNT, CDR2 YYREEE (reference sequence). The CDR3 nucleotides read TGTGCCAGCAGCACGGACAGGGTCCGGGCTTTCTTT. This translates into CASSTDRVRAFF.

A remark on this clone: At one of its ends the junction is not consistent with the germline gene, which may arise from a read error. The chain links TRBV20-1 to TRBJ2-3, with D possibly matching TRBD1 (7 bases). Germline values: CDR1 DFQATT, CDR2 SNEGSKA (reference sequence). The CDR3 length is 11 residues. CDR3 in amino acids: CSARGQTLLAF. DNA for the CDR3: TGCAGTGCTAGGGGACAGACCTTACTAGCCTTT.

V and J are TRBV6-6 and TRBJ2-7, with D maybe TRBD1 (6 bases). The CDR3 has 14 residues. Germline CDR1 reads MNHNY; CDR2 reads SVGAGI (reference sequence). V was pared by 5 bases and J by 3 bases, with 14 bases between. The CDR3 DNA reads TGTGCCAGCAGTACAGACAGGAAGTACTACGAGCAGTACTTC. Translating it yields CASSTDRKYYEQYF.

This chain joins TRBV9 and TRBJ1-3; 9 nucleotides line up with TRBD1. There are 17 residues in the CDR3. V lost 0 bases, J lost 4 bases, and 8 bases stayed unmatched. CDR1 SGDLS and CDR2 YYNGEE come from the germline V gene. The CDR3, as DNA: TGTGCCAGCAGCGTAGTCTCGGGACAGGGCGTAGGAAACACCATATATTTT. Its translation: CASSVVSGQGVGNTIYF. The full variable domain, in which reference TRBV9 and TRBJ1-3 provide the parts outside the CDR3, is DSGVTQTPKHLITATGQRVTLRCSPRSGDLSVYWYQQSLDQGLQFLIQYYNGEERAKGNILERFSAQQFPDLHSELNLSSLELGDSALYFCASSVVSGQGVGNTIYFGEGSWLTVV.

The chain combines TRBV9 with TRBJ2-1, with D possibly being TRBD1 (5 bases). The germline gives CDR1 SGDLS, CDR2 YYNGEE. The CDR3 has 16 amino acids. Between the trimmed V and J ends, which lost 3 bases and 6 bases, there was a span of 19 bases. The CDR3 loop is CASSEGLWTPINEQFF. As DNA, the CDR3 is TGTGCCAGCAGCGAGGGGTTGTGGACCCCTATCAATGAGCAGTTCTTC.

CDR3 in DNA: TGTGCCAGCAGCGATCCATACAGGAACACCATATATTTT. Its protein product is CASSDPYRNTIYF. This chain connects TRBV9 to TRBJ1-3; D possibly corresponds to TRBD1 (5 bases). Trimming stripped 3 bases from V and 7 bases from J, with 11 bases between. This CDR3 is 13 amino acids long. Germline CDR1 is SGDLS and CDR2 is YYNGEE.

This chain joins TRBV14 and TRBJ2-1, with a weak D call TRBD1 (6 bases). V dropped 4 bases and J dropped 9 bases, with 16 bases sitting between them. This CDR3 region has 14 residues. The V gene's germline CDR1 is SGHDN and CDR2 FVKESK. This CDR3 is CASSRDISLSEQFF. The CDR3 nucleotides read TGTGCCAGCAGCCGGGACATCTCCCTAAGTGAGCAGTTCTTC. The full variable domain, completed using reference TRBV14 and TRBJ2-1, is EAGVTQFPSHSVIEKGQTVTLRCDPISGHDNLYWYRRVMGKEIKFLLHFVKESKQDESGMPNNRFLAERTGGTYSTLKVQPAELEDSGVYFCASSRDISLSEQFFGPGTRLTVL.

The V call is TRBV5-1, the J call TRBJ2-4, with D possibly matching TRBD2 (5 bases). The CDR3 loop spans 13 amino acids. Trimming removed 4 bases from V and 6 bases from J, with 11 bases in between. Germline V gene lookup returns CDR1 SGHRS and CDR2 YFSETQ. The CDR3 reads CASSPGGTNIQYF. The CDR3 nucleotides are TGCGCCAGCAGCCCCGGAGGTACAAACATTCAGTACTTC.

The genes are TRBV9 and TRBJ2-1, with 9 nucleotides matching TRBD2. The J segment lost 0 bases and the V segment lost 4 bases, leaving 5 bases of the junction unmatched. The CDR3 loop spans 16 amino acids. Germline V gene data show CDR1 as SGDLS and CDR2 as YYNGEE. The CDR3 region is CASSSKREVSYNEQFF. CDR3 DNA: TGTGCCAGCAGCTCAAAGCGGGAGGTCTCCTACAATGAGCAGTTCTTC. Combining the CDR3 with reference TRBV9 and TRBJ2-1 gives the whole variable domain DSGVTQTPKHLITATGQRVTLRCSPRSGDLSVYWYQQSLDQGLQFLIQYYNGEERAKGNILERFSAQQFPDLHSELNLSSLELGDSALYFCASSSKREVSYNEQFFGPGTRLTVL.

CDR3 bases: TGTGCCAGCAGCGTGACTAGCGGGATCTCCTACAATGAGCAGTTCTTC. Its translation is CASSVTSGISYNEQFF. This sequence joins TRBV5-6 and TRBJ2-1; the match to TRBD2 covers 11 bases. Germline CDR1 reads SGHDT; CDR2 reads YYEEEE. The ends lost 4 bases at V and 0 bases at J; junction bases unmatched: 3. The CDR3 is 16 residues long.